This is a list of T cell receptor beta chains from one sample in a study of breast tumors, draining lymph nodes, adjacent tissues. Via MiXCR, TCRdb re-called the multiplex PCR reads, giving one row per CDR3 protein. The sample lists 33,000 or so distinct CDR3 sequences; 60% to 70% were seen once. Input material: breast tumor tissue. All receptors come from a female donor with breast cancer. Some clones in this sample may be carry-over from other donors' samples. Each CDR3 is given with its conserved first and last residue. D genes are given only for firm matches. Expanded clones get a size class; other rows say once, few or many, or leave the size out.

clone size	V gene	J gene	D gene	CDR3 DNA	CDR3 protein
many	TRBV28	TRBJ2-3	.	TGTGCCAGCAGTTACTCGGACACAGATACGCAGTATTTT	CASSYSDTDTQYF
few	TRBV7-6	TRBJ1-2	.	TGTGCCAGCAGGCCTTGGGACACTCCTTATGGCTACACCTTC	CASRPWDTPYGYTF
.	TRBV12-3/TRBV12-4	TRBJ2-5	TRBD2	TGTGCCAGCAGTTTAGAACTAGCGGGAGGAAGGGAGACCCAGTACTTC	CASSLELAGGRETQYF
once	TRBV15	TRBJ2-7	.	TGTGCCACCAGCAGAAAACTAGTCTCCGAGCAGTACTTC	CATSRKLVSEQYF
.	TRBV11-2	TRBJ2-5	TRBD2	TGTGCCAGCAGCTTGCGGGGGGAGACCCAGTACTTC	CASSLRGETQYF
.	TRBV9	TRBJ2-7	.	TGTGCCAGCAGCGTACCTCCCTTAGCGGCATACGAGCAGTACTTC	CASSVPPLAAYEQYF
many	TRBV20-1	TRBJ2-1	TRBD1	TGCAGTGCGGACAGGGTCCAGACGAACAATGAGCAGTTCTTC	CSADRVQTNNEQFF
.	TRBV29-1	TRBJ1-2	TRBD1	TGCAGCGGTTGGACAGGCTATGGCTACACCTTC	CSGWTGYGYTF
.	TRBV6-4	TRBJ1-2	.	TGTGCCAGCAGTGACTCGGGTAGCCCCTTGGTCGGCTACACCTTC	CASSDSGSPLVGYTF
few	TRBV20-1	TRBJ2-5	.	TGCAGTGCTCGGAATCTCAGGTTAGAGACCCAGTACTTC	CSARNLRLETQYF
.	TRBV20-1	TRBJ2-7	TRBD2	TGCAGTGCTAGTTACGGGGGAGGGCAGTCCTACGAGCAGTACTTC	CSASYGGGQSYEQYF
many	TRBV5-6	TRBJ2-5	TRBD1	TGTGCCAGCAGCTCAGCATGGACAGGGAATAGCGAGACCCAGTACTTC	CASSSAWTGNSETQYF
.	TRBV6-2/TRBV6-3	TRBJ2-3	.	TGTGCCAGCAGTTCCCTTGGCAGCGCAGATACGCAGTATTTT	CASSSLGSADTQYF
medium-sized	TRBV20-1	TRBJ1-6	.	TGCAGTGCTAGAGATCCGGACAGACTCTCCTATAATTCACCCCTCCACTTT	CSARDPDRLSYNSPLHF
many	TRBV28	TRBJ1-5	TRBD1	TGTGCCAGCAGTTTAACAGGGGCTACTCAGCCCCAGCATTTT	CASSLTGATQPQHF
.	TRBV7-3	TRBJ1-5	TRBD1	TGTGCCAGCAGCCACCACCGGGACAGGGTCCAAGATCAGCCCCAGCATTTT	CASSHHRDRVQDQPQHF
many	TRBV6-1	TRBJ2-1	TRBD2	TGTGCCAGCAGCCTACTAGCGGGGGGGCCGGATGAGCAGTTCTTC	CASSLLAGGPDEQFF
.	TRBV15	TRBJ1-2	.	TGTGCCACCAGCAGGGGCGACAGGAGTAACTATGGCTACACCTTC	CATSRGDRSNYGYTF
many	TRBV2	TRBJ2-5	TRBD1	TGTGCCAGCAAACTCGACAGGGCGCAAGAGACCCAGTACTTC	CASKLDRAQETQYF
few	TRBV7-9	TRBJ1-1	TRBD1	TGTGCCAGCATTACAGACAGGGCGAACACTGAAGCTTTCTTT	CASITDRANTEAFF
.	TRBV7-6	TRBJ1-2	.	TGTGCCAGCAGCTTAGATTCACCCGGCGAGAACGGCTACACCTTC	CASSLDSPGENGYTF
many	TRBV18	TRBJ2-7	TRBD1	TGTGCCAGCTCAGCAGGGGGCGAGCAGTACTTC	CASSAGGEQYF
.	TRBV2	TRBJ1-5	.	TGTGCCAGCAGTGACGGGCAGGGGCTTAATCAGCCCCAGCATTTT	CASSDGQGLNQPQHF
.	TRBV3-1	TRBJ1-6	TRBD1	TGTGCCAGCACGAGTTCGGGGACAGGATCACCCCTCCACTTT	CASTSSGTGSPLHF
medium-sized	TRBV7-2	TRBJ1-2	.	TGTGCCAGCACCCAAAACGCCGTCGATGGCTACACCTTC	CASTQNAVDGYTF
few	TRBV20-1	TRBJ2-1	TRBD2	TGCAGTGCTATGGGGACTAGCGGGAGTGGAACGTCACGTGAGCAGTTCTTC	CSAMGTSGSGTSREQFF
.	TRBV7-2	TRBJ1-4	.	TGTGCCAGCAGCGAAGACCGGGACATACTGTTTTTT	CASSEDRDILFF
many	TRBV7-9	TRBJ1-2	.	TGTGCCAGCAGCCAGTCCCGACAACCTGATGGCTACACCTTC	CASSQSRQPDGYTF
many	TRBV5-6	TRBJ2-5	TRBD1	TGTGCCAGCAGCTACGGACAGGGCCAAGAGACCCAGTACTTC	CASSYGQGQETQYF
few	TRBV15	TRBJ1-5	.	TGTGCCACCAGCATGAGGGGAATCTATCAGCCCCAGCATTTT	CATSMRGIYQPQHF
medium-sized	TRBV20-1	TRBJ2-7	.	TGCAGTGCTAAGTCCGGACACGAGCAGTACTTC	CSAKSGHEQYF
.	TRBV19	TRBJ1-5	.	TGTGCCAGTAGTAAAGGCCGTCAGCCCCAGCATTTT	CASSKGRQPQHF
.	TRBV24-1	TRBJ2-1	.	TGTGCCACCAGTGATCGCACCCCTAAGCAGTTCTTC	CATSDRTPKQFF
.	TRBV11-2	TRBJ1-2	.	TGTGCCTGGATCCAGGGATACTATGGCTACACCTTC	CAWIQGYYGYTF
many	TRBV6-1	TRBJ1-5	.	TGTGCCAGCAGCAGGGAGCCCAATCAGCCCCAGCATTTT	CASSREPNQPQHF
.	TRBV24-1	TRBJ1-6	.	TGTGCCACCAGTGATGGGGGGTCGGGTTCACCCCTCCACTTT	CATSDGGSGSPLHF
.	TRBV7-9	TRBJ1-4	.	TGTGCCAGCAGCTTAGACGGGAGCCCTAATGAAAAACTGTTTTTT	CASSLDGSPNEKLFF
.	TRBV10-3	TRBJ1-5	.	TGTGCCACGTCTACGGGGGCTAGCAATCAGCCCCAGCATTTT	CATSTGASNQPQHF
once	TRBV20-1	TRBJ2-7	TRBD2	TGCAGTGCTACCGGGGGGACCTACGAGCAGTACTTC	CSATGGTYEQYF
.	TRBV20-1	TRBJ2-5	.	TGCAGTGCAAGTCAGGGTGTGGAGACCCAGTACTTC	CSASQGVETQYF
many	TRBV5-6	TRBJ2-5	TRBD2	TGTGCCAGCAACGAATTAGGGACTAGCGGGGGGGACGGAGAGACCCAGTACTTC	CASNELGTSGGDGETQYF
many	TRBV25-1	TRBJ1-5	.	TGTGCCAGCAGTGACCGGGACATGAGTCAGCCCCAGCATTTT	CASSDRDMSQPQHF
few	TRBV6-4	TRBJ2-7	.	TGTGCCAGCAGTTACGGGGGCTTTGGGACACACGAAGAAAACTACGAGCAGTACTTC	CASSYGGFGTHEENYEQYF
medium-sized	TRBV5-1	TRBJ2-1	.	TGCGCCAGCAGCTTGGAGGGGGGAGGGCCGTACAATGAGCAGTTCTTC	CASSLEGGGPYNEQFF
.	TRBV6-2/TRBV6-3	TRBJ2-7	.	TGTGCCAGCAGATCAACCGGGGCACCCTCCTACGAGCAGTGCTTC	CASRSTGAPSYEQCF
.	TRBV20-1	TRBJ2-7	TRBD1	TGCAGTGCTAGCCCCCTACGGGGACAGTCCTGCGAGCAGTACTTC	CSASPLRGQSCEQYF
medium-sized	TRBV5-1	TRBJ2-7	.	TGCGCCAGCAGAGTCGGAGACGGCCGGGAGCAGTACTTC	CASRVGDGREQYF
medium-sized	TRBV19	TRBJ2-2	.	TGTGCCAGTAGTATGACCCTCACCGGGGAGCTGTTTTTT	CASSMTLTGELFF
.	TRBV9	TRBJ1-2	.	TGTGCCAGCAGCGGGACCTCGGGATACACCTTC	CASSGTSGYTF
.	TRBV19	TRBJ2-3	.	TGTGCCAGTAGTATTTCGGGGGGCTCCGCAGATACGCAGTATTTT	CASSISGGSADTQYF
many	TRBV3-1	TRBJ1-3	.	TGTGCCAGCAGCCGTTACCCCGGAAAAAGACACTCTGGAAACACCATATATTTT	CASSRYPGKRHSGNTIYF
.	TRBV2	TRBJ1-4	.	TGTGCCAGCATTCGAAGCGGTAATGAAAAACTGTTTTTT	CASIRSGNEKLFF
many	TRBV7-9	TRBJ2-1	.	TGTGCCAGGTTCCCATTAGACAGGGACTTATACAATGAGCAGTTCTTC	CARFPLDRDLYNEQFF
.	TRBV5-1	TRBJ1-1	TRBD1	TGCGCCAGCAGCTTGACCGAGGGGGCAGGTGGTGAAGCTTTCTTT	CASSLTEGAGGEAFF